These 13 T cell receptor beta chains share one sample of origin, sequenced in a study of CD4 T cells in relation to SARS-CoV-2 and coronaviruses. CD4+ T cells from unexposed donors were obtained before the COVID-19 pandemic (2011-2018). After approximately 10 days of culture, CD4+ T cells were isolated. The antigens these receptors bind are not known. Assay: immunoSEQ multiplex PCR; the TCRdb copy retains only in-frame clones and omits some. The sample includes around 25,000 clones, roughly 82% seen only once; the top ten take about 10%. Sequences were obtained from CD4+ T cells from PBMCs, cultured in vitro. Receptors were obtained from a human donor in good health.

This clone was counted a single time. The chain combines TRBV5-8 with TRBJ2-3, with D perhaps assigned TRBD1 or TRBD2 (6 bases each). Per germline, CDR1 SGHTS and CDR2 YDEGEE. The CDR3 has 14 residues. V dropped 0 bases and J dropped 6 bases, with 11 bases sitting between them. In DNA form, the CDR3 reads TGTGCCAGCAGCTTGGAGGGGGGCAGGGATACGCAGTATTTT. Its translation: CASSLEGGRDTQYF.

The chain links TRBV12-3 or TRBV12-4 to TRBJ1-2, with a tentative D call TRBD1 (5 bases). The CDR3 has 13 residues. V lost 5 bases, J lost 4 bases, and 11 bases lay in between. The CDR3, as DNA: TGTGCCAGCAGTGAGACAGAAAGCTATGGCTACACCTTC. Translating gives CASSETESYGYTF.

The chain is built from TRBV7-2 and TRBJ1-4, with D perhaps matching TRBD1 (5 bases). The V and J ends lost 11 bases and 3 bases respectively, with 10 bases between them. Germline lookup yields CDR1 SGHTA and CDR2 FQGNSA. The length of the CDR3 is 12 residues. CDR3 in amino acids: CAAGGSNEKLFF. In DNA form, the CDR3 reads TGTGCCGCGGGGGGATCTAATGAAAAACTGTTTTTT.

This chain joins TRBV2 and TRBJ1-5; possible D gene TRBD1, 5 bases. CDR3 length equals 14 residues. Trimming removed 5 bases from V and 0 bases from J, with 8 bases in between. The germline V gene has CDR1 SNHLY and CDR2 FYNNEI. CDR3 loop: CASSTGTSNQPQHF. The CDR3 coding sequence is TGTGCCAGCAGTACCGGGACTAGCAATCAGCCCCAGCATTTT.

This clone occurred once. As DNA, the CDR3 is TGCAGTGCTACAACCGGGGAGCTGTTTTTT. Translating it yields CSATTGELFF. The gene calls are TRBV20-1 and TRBJ2-2, with unresolved D. CDR3 size: 10 residues. Germline V CDR1 and CDR2: DFQATT, SNEGSKA (reference sequence). V lost 4 bases and J lost 5, with 2 bases in between.

V and J are TRBV6-6 and TRBJ2-7; 7 bases are shared with TRBD1. From germline, CDR1 is MNHNY and CDR2 SVGAGI (reference sequence). The CDR3 runs 13 residues. Germline trimming cut 8 bases from V and 0 bases from J; bases unmatched to any gene: 4. The CDR3 region is CASFRDSSYEQYF. CDR3 sequence (DNA): TGTGCCAGCTTCCGGGACAGCTCCTACGAGCAGTACTTC.

This sequence joins TRBV4-3 and TRBJ1-6; no reliable D call. Trimming shortened V by 0 bases and J by 10 bases, and 10 bases separated the two germline ends. The CDR3 runs to 14 residues. Germline CDR1 is LGHNA and CDR2 is YSLEER. The CDR3 region has the DNA TGCGCCAGCAGCCAAGATTTACGGGAATCACCCCTCCACTTT. Its translation is CASSQDLRESPLHF.

The rearrangement links TRBV5-1 to TRBJ2-2; D may be TRBD1 (5 bases). Germline CDR1 SGHRS, CDR2 YFSETQ. This CDR3 is 16 amino acids long. The V and J ends lost 4 bases and 1 base respectively, with 14 bases between them. CDR3 coding DNA: TGCGCCAGCAGCCAGCTTGGGCAGGGGAACACCGGGGAGCTGTTTTTT. Its protein is CASSQLGQGNTGELFF.

A single count supports this clone. The chain joins TRBV4-3 to TRBJ1-3, with D unclear. The CDR3 extends over 18 amino acids. Trimming shortened V by 0 bases and J by 0 bases, and 15 bases separated the two germline ends. The germline V gene encodes CDR1 LGHNA and CDR2 YSLEER. CDR3 coding DNA: TGCGCCAGCAGCCAAGATCCAGACACAATCCTCTCTGGAAACACCATATATTTT. Its protein product is CASSQDPDTILSGNTIYF.

The V call is TRBV2, the J call TRBJ1-2; the match to TRBD1 covers 9 bases. Germline-derived CDR1 and CDR2 are SNHLY and FYNNEI. This CDR3 has 15 amino acids. V was pared by 4 bases and J by 1 base, with 4 bases of the junction left unmatched. The CDR3 bases are TGTGCCAGCAGTGCTCGGGGACAGGGTAACTATGGCTACACCTTC. It specifies CASSARGQGNYGYTF.

The gene calls are TRBV6-2 or TRBV6-3 and TRBJ1-5; D unresolved. The V end was cut by 5 bases, the J end by 1 base, with 9 bases between. This CDR3 has 14 amino acids. From germline, CDR1 is MNHEY and CDR2 SVGEGT. In nucleotides, the CDR3 is TGTGCCAGCAGTGCACGATTGAGCAATCAGCCCCAGCATTTT. Translating gives CASSARLSNQPQHF.

V is TRBV4-1 and J is TRBJ1-2, with 7 positions matching TRBD1. The junction had 25 bases not matched to a gene; V was cut back by 4 bases and J by 5 bases. This CDR3 has 20 amino acids. The germline V gene has CDR1 MGHRA and CDR2 YSYEKL. CDR3 amino acids: CASSRLPGALQGRSRYGYTF. In DNA, the CDR3 is TGCGCCAGCAGCCGACTTCCCGGGGCTTTACAGGGGAGGTCGCGTTATGGCTACACCTTC.

This rearrangement joins TRBV28 to TRBJ2-1, with 14 nucleotides matching TRBD2. Trimming took 5 bases from V and 7 from J; bases not matched to a gene: 7. Germline-derived CDR1 and CDR2 are MDHEN and SYDVKM. This CDR3 comprises 16 residues. The chain's CDR3 is CASSGTSGRWGNEQFF. The CDR3 bases are TGTGCCAGCAGTGGGACTAGCGGGAGATGGGGAAATGAGCAGTTCTTC.